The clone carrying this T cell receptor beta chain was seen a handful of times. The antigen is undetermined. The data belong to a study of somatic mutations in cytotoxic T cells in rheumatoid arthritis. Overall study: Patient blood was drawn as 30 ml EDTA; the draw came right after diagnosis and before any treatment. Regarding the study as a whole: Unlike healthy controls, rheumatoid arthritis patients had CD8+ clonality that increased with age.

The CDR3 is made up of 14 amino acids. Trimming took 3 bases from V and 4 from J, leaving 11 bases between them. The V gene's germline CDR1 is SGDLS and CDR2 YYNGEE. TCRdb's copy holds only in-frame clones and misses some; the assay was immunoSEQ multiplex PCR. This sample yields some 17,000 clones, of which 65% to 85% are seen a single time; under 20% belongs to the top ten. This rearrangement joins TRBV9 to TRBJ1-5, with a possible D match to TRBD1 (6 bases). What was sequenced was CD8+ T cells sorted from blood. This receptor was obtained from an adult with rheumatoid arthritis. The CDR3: CASSGGARNQPQHF. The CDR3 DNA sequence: TGTGCCAGCAGCGGGGGGGCTAGGAATCAGCCCCAGCATTTT.